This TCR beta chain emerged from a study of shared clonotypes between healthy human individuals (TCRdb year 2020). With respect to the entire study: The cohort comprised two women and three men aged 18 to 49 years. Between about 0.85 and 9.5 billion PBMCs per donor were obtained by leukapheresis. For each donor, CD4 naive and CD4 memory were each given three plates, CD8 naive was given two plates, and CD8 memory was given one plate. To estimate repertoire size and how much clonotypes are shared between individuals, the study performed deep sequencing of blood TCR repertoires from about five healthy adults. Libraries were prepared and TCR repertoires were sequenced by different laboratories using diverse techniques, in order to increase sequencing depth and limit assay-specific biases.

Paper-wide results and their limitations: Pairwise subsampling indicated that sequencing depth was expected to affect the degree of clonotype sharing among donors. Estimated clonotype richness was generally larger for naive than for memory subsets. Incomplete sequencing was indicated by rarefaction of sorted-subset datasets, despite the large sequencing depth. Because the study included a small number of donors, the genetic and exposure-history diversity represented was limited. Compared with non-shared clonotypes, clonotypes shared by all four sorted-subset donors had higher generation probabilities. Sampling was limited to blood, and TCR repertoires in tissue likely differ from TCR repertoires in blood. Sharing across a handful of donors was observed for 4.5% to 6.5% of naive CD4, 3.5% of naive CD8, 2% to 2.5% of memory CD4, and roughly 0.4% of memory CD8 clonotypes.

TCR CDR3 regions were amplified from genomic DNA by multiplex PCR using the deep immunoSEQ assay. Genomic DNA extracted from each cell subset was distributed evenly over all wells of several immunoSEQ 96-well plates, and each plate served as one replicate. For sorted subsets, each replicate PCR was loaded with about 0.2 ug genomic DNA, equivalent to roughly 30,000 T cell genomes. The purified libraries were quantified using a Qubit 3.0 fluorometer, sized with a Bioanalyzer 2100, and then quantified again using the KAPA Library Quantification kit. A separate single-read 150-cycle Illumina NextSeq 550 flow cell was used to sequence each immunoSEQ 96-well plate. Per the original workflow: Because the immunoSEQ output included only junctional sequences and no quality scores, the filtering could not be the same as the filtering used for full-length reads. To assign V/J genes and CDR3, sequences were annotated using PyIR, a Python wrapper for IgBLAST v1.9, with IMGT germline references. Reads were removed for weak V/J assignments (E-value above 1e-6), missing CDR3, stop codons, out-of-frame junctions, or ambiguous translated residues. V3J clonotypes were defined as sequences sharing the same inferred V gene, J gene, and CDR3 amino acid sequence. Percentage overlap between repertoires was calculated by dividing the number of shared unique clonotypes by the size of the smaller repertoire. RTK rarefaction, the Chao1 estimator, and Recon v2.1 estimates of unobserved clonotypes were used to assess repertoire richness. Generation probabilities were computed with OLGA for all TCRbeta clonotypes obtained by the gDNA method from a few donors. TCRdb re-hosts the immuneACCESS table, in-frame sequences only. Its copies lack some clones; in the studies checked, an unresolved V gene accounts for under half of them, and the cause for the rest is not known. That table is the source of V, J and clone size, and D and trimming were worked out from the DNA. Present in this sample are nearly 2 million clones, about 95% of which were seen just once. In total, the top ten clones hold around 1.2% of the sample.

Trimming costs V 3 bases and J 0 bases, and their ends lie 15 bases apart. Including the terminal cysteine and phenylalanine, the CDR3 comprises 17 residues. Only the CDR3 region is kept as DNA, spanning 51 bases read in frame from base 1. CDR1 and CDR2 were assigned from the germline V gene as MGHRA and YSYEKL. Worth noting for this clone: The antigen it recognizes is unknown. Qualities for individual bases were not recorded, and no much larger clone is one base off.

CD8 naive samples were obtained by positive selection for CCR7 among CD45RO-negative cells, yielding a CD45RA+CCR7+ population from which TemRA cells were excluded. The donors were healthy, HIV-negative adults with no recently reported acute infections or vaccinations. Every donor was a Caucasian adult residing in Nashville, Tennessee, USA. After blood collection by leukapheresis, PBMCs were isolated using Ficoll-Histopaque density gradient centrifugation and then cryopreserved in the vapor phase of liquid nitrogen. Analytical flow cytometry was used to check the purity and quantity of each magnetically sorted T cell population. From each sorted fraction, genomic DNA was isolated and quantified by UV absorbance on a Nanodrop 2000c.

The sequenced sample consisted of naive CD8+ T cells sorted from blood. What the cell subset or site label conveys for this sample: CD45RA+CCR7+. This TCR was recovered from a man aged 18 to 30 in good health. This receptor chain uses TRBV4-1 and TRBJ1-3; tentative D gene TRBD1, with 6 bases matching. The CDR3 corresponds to CASSHDGRGASGNTIYF. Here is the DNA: TGCGCCAGCAGCCATGATGGCAGGGGCGCCTCTGGAAACACCATATATTTT.